Detailed here is one T cell receptor (beta chain). This sample stems from a study of blood T cell repertoires in COVID-19. Study details: Italy, Spain and the United States were the sources of the convalescent and acute COVID-19 samples. From T cells, B-cell-depleted T cells, or PBMCs came the material, which was cDNA or gDNA.

Per germline, CDR1 SGHDT and CDR2 YYEEEE. The CDR3 has 15 residues. The trim removed 1 base at V and 8 bases at J, leaving 5 bases unmatched. In the original workflow: Quantification of nucleated cells was approximated via reference gene primer amplification. The method was immunoSEQ multiplex PCR; TCRdb's version includes in-frame clones alone and lacks a portion of them. Clonal size and the V and J genes are those of that table, whereas D and trimming came from the DNA. The data hold 150,000 to 200,000 clones, with approximately 86% observed a single time. The sequenced sample consisted of peripheral blood. This sequence joins TRBV5-6 and TRBJ1-6, with TRBD1 matching 8 bases. This TCR was recovered from a woman between 45 and 65 years old with acute or convalescent COVID-19. CDR3 in amino acids: CASSLLDRADSPLHF. The CDR3 DNA reads TGTGCCAGCAGCTTGTTGGACAGGGCGGATTCACCCCTCCACTTT.